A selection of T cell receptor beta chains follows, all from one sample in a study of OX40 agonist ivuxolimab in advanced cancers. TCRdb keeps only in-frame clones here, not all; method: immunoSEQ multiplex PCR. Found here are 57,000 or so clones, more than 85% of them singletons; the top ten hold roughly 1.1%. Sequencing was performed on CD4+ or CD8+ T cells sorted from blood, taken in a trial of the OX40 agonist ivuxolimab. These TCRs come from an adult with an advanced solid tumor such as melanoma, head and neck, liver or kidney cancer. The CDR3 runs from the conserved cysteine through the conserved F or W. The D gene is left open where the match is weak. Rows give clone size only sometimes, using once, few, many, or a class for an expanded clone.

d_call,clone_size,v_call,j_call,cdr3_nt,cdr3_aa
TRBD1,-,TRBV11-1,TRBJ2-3,TGTGCCAGCAGCCGGGACAGGGATACGCAGTATTTT,CASSRDRDTQYF
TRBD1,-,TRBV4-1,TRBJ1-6,TGCGCCAGCAGCCTTAGGACAGGGAATTCACCCCTCCACTTT,CASSLRTGNSPLHF
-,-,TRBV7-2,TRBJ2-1,TGTGCCAGCAGGAACCCTGGCCATCTATACAATGAGCAGTTCTTC,CASRNPGHLYNEQFF
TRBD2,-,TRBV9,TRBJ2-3,TGTGCCAGCAGCGTAGAAATTAGCGGGGGGCCCGTTACGTATTTT,CASSVEISGGPVTYF
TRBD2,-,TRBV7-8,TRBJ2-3,TGTGCCAGCAGCTCCATCGCCCGACTAGCCGGAGATACGCAGTATTTT,CASSSIARLAGDTQYF
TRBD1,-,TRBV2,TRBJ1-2,TGTGCCAGCAGTGCTGCAGGGGGGACAGGGGCTAACTATGGCTACACCTTC,CASSAAGGTGANYGYTF
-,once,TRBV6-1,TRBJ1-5,TGTGCCAGCAGTGACGAGGGTCACAATCAGCCCCAGCATTTT,CASSDEGHNQPQHF
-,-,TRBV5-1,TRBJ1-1,TGCGCCAGCACCTCAGGGGCAATGAACACTGAAGCTTTCTTT,CASTSGAMNTEAFF
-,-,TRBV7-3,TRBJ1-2,TGTGCCAGCAGCTTAGGGGCCGGGGATGGCTACACCTTC,CASSLGAGDGYTF
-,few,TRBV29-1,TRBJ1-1,TGCAGCGTTGGGGGGGCGCTTGACACTGAAGCTTTCTTT,CSVGGALDTEAFF
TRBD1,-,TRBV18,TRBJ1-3,TGTGCCAGCTCAACCGGGACAGCTGGAAACACCATATATTTT,CASSTGTAGNTIYF
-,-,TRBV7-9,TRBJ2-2,TGTGCCAGCAGCTTAGCTGTGACCGGGGAGCTGTTTTTT,CASSLAVTGELFF
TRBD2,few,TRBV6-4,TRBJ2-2,TGTGCCAGCAGCCCGGCCGGGACTACCGCCACCGGGGAGCTGTTTTTT,CASSPAGTTATGELFF
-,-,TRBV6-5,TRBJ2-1,TGTGCCAGCAGGAAGAGCTCCTACAATGAGCAGTTCTTC,CASRKSSYNEQFF
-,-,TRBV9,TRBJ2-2,TGTGCCAGCAGCGTAGCTGGGGGGGCGTGGGCCCGGGACACCGGGGAGCTGTTTTTT,CASSVAGGAWARDTGELFF
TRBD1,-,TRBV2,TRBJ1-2,TGTGCCAGCAGACGACAGGGGGCATCGGACTACTCCACCTTC,CASRRQGASDYSTF
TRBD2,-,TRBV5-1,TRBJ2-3,TGCGCCAGCAGCCCCGGGGGGGCCAGCACAGATACGCAGTATTTT,CASSPGGASTDTQYF
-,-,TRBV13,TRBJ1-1,TGTGCCAGCAGCAGGGTCGACACTGAAGCTTTCTTT,CASSRVDTEAFF
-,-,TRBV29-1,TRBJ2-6,TGCAGCGTTGAAGACAACTCTGGGGCCAACGTCCTGACTTTC,CSVEDNSGANVLTF
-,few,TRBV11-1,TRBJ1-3,TGTGCCAGCAGCTTCGACAGGCGAAACACCATATATTTT,CASSFDRRNTIYF
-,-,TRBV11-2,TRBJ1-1,TGTGCCAGCAGCCCGACAGTTGGAGCTTTCTTT,CASSPTVGAFF
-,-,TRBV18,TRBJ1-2,TGTGCCAGCTCAGACAGACAGTCCTATGGCTACACCTTC,CASSDRQSYGYTF
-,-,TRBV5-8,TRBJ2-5,TGTGCCAGCACCACAGGGAGGGTACCCTCCCAAGAGACCCAGTACTTC,CASTTGRVPSQETQYF
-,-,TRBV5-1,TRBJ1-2,TGCGCCAGCAGGTCTTTGACAGCCGATTCCAATGGCTACACCTTC,CASRSLTADSNGYTF
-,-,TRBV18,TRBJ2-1,TGTGCCAGCTCACCTCTGGACAGCTACAATGAGCAGTTCTTC,CASSPLDSYNEQFF
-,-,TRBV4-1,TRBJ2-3,TGCGCCAGCAGCCAAGCATTTTGGGCCCTGGCAGATACGCAGTATTTT,CASSQAFWALADTQYF
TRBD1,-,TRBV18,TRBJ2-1,TGTGCCAGCTCCCCGGACAGGAACAATGAGCAGTTCTTC,CASSPDRNNEQFF
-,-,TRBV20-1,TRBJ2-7,TGCAGTGCCCAGACATTTAGTGAGCAGTACTTC,CSAQTFSEQYF
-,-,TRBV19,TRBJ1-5,TGTGCCAGTAGTCTGAAAGAAGGAAATCAGCCCCAGCATTTT,CASSLKEGNQPQHF
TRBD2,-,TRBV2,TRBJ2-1,TGTGCCAGCAGCGGACTAGCGGGGGGGCGTAAGTCCTACAATGAGCAGTTCTTC,CASSGLAGGRKSYNEQFF
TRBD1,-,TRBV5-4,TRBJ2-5,TGTGCCAGCAGCCCCTCCGGGACAGGGTTGAAGACCCAGTACTTC,CASSPSGTGLKTQYF
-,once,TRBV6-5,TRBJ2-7,TGTGCCAGCATCAGGGGGGACGGCGAGCAGTACTTC,CASIRGDGEQYF
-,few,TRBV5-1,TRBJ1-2,TGCGCCAGCAGCCCAGTTCGGGGAGAATCTGGCTACACCTTC,CASSPVRGESGYTF
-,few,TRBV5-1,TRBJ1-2,TGCGCCAGCAGCTTGGCCCGGCTCCGGCGGGGCGAACTTTATGGCTACACCTTC,CASSLARLRRGELYGYTF
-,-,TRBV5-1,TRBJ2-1,TGCGCCAGCAGCTTGGCCGGGTTAGCGGCGTACAATGAGCAGTTCTTC,CASSLAGLAAYNEQFF
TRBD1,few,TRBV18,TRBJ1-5,TGTGCCAGCTCACCTGAGGGGGCCCCCAATCAGCCCCAGCATTTT,CASSPEGAPNQPQHF
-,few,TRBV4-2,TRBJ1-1,TGTGCCAGCAGCGCCACAGGGTTGGAGACTGAAGCTTTCTTT,CASSATGLETEAFF
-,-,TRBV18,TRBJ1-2,TGTGCCAGCTCACCACCAGGGGTGGGGTATGGCTACACCTTC,CASSPPGVGYGYTF
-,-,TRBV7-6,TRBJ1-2,TGTGCCAGCAGCAAGACAGGTACCCTTGGCTATGGCTACACCTTC,CASSKTGTLGYGYTF
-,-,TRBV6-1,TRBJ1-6,TGTGCCAGCAGTGGCCCGTCGGGGCTAAAAAATTCACCCCTCCACTTT,CASSGPSGLKNSPLHF
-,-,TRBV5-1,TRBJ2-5,TGCGCCAGCAGCTTCAGTGGCAGGGATCAAGAGACCCAGTACTTC,CASSFSGRDQETQYF
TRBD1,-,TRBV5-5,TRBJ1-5,TGTGCCAGCAGGACCGGGACAGGGGTCAATCAGCCCCAGCATTTT,CASRTGTGVNQPQHF
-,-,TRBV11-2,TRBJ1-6,TGTGCCAGCAGCCCCCAGAGCCCCAATTCACCCCTCCACTTT,CASSPQSPNSPLHF
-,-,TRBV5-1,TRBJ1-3,TGCGCCAGCAGCTCCGGGACCTCTGGAAACACCATATATTTT,CASSSGTSGNTIYF
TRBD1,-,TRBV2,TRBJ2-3,TGTGCCAGCAGAGGGACAGGGTTCGGCACAGATACGCAGTATTTT,CASRGTGFGTDTQYF